This T cell receptor beta chain came from a study of blood T cell repertoires in COVID-19. Study-wide background: The cDNA or gDNA used as material had been derived from T cells, B-cell-depleted T cells, or PBMCs.

Sequencing used immunoSEQ multiplex PCR; TCRdb keeps in-frame clones, though not all of them. The data hold 300,000 to 450,000 clones, with more than 70% observed a single time. Trimming cost V 6 bases and J 6 bases; bases outside gene matches: 7. Germline CDR1 and CDR2: MNHEY and SVGAGI. There are 13 residues in the CDR3. The chain combines TRBV6-5 with TRBJ2-7; 8 nucleotides align to TRBD1. This TCR was sampled from a woman aged 60-75 years with COVID-19, enrolled during active disease. The sample was peripheral blood. Here the CDR3 DNA reads TGTGCCAGCAGCCCGGACAGGGCCGGCGAGCAGTACTTC. Its protein product is CASSPDRAGEQYF.